This T cell receptor beta chain was profiled in a study of blood T cell repertoires in COVID-19. Here immunoSEQ multiplex PCR was the method, and the copy in TCRdb shows in-frame clones only, minus some. The data hold roughly 290,000 clones, with roughly 90% observed a single time. Looked up from germline, CDR1 is MNHEY and CDR2 is SVGEGT. V was pared by 2 bases and J by 4 bases, with 18 bases between. The CDR3 spans 17 residues. The sequenced sample consisted of peripheral blood. V is TRBV6-2 or TRBV6-3 and J is TRBJ2-1; no reliable D call. The clonotype was recovered from a woman in her fifties or sixties with acute or convalescent COVID-19. The CDR3 spells CASSYPKFRRPYNEQFF. The CDR3, as DNA: TGTGCCAGCAGTTACCCTAAATTCCGGAGACCTTACAATGAGCAGTTCTTC.